The TCR beta chain described here comes from a study of blood T cell repertoires in COVID-19. Study as a whole: The United States, Italy and Spain supplied acute and convalescent COVID-19 samples. The analysed material was cDNA or gDNA that came from T cells, B-cell-depleted T cells, or PBMCs.

Per the original data handling: From reference gene primer amplification, estimates of nucleated cell counts were derived. TCRdb's table, derived via immunoSEQ multiplex PCR, lists solely in-frame clones and lacks some. V and J calls and clone size are as listed in that table; D and trimming were resolved from the DNA. The sample lists about 260,000 clones; around 80% were seen once. Per the germline V gene, CDR1 is SEHNR and CDR2 is FQNEAQ (reference sequence). Losses at the gene ends were 0 bases for V and 8 bases for J; bases not matched to a gene: 6. The CDR3 runs to 14 residues. All enrollees were roughly 18 to 89 years old and from 20 to 25 US areas.

Sequencing input: PBMCs or T cells enriched from blood (not recorded which). The chain links TRBV7-9 to TRBJ1-2; 7 nucleotides align to TRBD1. This receptor was taken from a young man with acute COVID-19. CDR3 in DNA: TGTGCCAGCAGCTTAGCAGGGGGCGAAGGAGGCTACACCTTC. Translation: CASSLAGGEGGYTF.